The T cell receptor beta chain under discussion was sequenced for a study of human T cells and chemical hapten exposure (dated by TCRdb to the early 2020s). Regarding the complete study: For sensitization, 2% DPC in acetone was applied to a 2 cm by 2 cm area of upper inner arm skin. Libraries were pooled for sequencing, and variation in per-sample TCR yields was attributed mainly to small differences in library volumes within the pool. Blood samples were taken from patients before sensitization (week 0) and at 2, 6 and about 24 weeks after DPC sensitization. Peripheral blood TCR repertoire changes were tracked in vivo in alopecia patients during primary and secondary sensitization to the hapten diphenylcyclopropenone (DPC). Weekly therapeutic DPC doses were additionally applied to the scalp of patients throughout the roughly 22-week study period. For TCR sequencing, blood came from 25 to 35 alopecia patients at anywhere from one to four time points (pre-sensitization, 2, 6 and 24 weeks). Alopecia areata with under or over 50% scalp involvement, alopecia totalis and alopecia universalis were represented in the patient cohort, which was mostly female. Patch tests used Finn chambers with 0.01% DPC on the upper back, scored after 6 days by International Contact Dermatitis Research Group standards. The paper's findings and limits, for the study overall: Patch test score was positively correlated with the number of PT1 expanded TCRs, with significance at thresholds 8, 16 and 32 but not at 4. DPC sensitization did not change the number of TCRs with a frequency above 1 in 1000, and there was no evidence of changes in global repertoire structure. Compared with pre-sensitization or healthy control sets, expanded TCRs formed significantly more large CDR3 similarity clusters, which is consistent with antigen-driven responses. All patients had alopecia, a presumed autoimmune disease, so their immune response might differ from that of healthy individuals. After repeated subsampling, the strength of the expansion versus patch-test correlation and the threshold at which it became significant changed.

The CDR3 goes from the cysteine to the phenylalanine over 16 residues. The CDR3 DNA has 48 bases and is translated from base 1. V and J lose 0 bases and 2 bases, and a span of 10 bases separates them. CDR1 and CDR2 were assigned from the germline V gene (reference sequence) as LGHDT and YNNKEL. The library relied on RACE. The data were produced on a NextSeq 500. During library preparation, unique molecular identifiers were attached to individual cDNA molecules so that TCRs could be counted in a quantitative, reproducible way. Each blood RNA sample was used to sequence both TCR alpha and TCR beta chains. The published analysis was carried out like this. Samples had a median of around 92,000 TCRs, with a range from roughly 23,224 to 700,000. The Decombinator software suite was used to annotate the V, J and CDR3 of the TCR reads. For PS versus PT1 abundance plots, all samples were subsampled to the same number of TCRs (28,000). TCRs were defined as expanded if absent before sensitization and observed at least eight times at the 2-week time point. Through fastp at Q25 and MiXCR, TCRdb rebuilt clones from the public reads, retaining in-frame beta chains. Duplicate CDR3 protein sequences are folded into a single record with the most common DNA and genes. The V and J calls, along with clone size, are taken from TCRdb and not from the paper's own processing. Within this sample are around 50,000 distinct CDR3 sequences, with less than 9.5% of them counted one time only. Together, the top ten hold 4% to 5.5% of the sample.

This clonotype has ten or more counts. There is no known antigen for this receptor. There are no base qualities to consult, and no much larger clone falls within one base. This specimen's time point label, per the study, means: patch test 1, 2 weeks after DPC sensitization. The treatment or condition label corresponds to: therapeutic diphenylcyclopropenone sensitization with weekly scalp DPC. At each patch-test visit, blood was drawn before the patch test was applied. Patients were considered eligible if aged 18 to 70, diagnosed with alopecia and deemed suitable for DPC therapy, and patients were excluded if pregnant. Unfractionated whole blood was collected in Tempus Blood RNA tubes, and total RNA was extracted from that blood.

The chain couples TRBV3-1 to TRBJ2-2; the D gene cannot be resolved reliably. Source: whole blood, taken in connection with sensitization to the hapten diphenylcyclopropenone (DPC). This receptor was taken from a woman between 50 and 59 years old with alopecia areata. Some clones in this sample may be carry-over from other donors' samples. The CDR3 protein: CASSQDRTANTGELFF. The DNA reads as follows: TGTGCCAGCAGCCAAGATCGTACAGCCAACACCGGGGAGCTGTTTTTT.